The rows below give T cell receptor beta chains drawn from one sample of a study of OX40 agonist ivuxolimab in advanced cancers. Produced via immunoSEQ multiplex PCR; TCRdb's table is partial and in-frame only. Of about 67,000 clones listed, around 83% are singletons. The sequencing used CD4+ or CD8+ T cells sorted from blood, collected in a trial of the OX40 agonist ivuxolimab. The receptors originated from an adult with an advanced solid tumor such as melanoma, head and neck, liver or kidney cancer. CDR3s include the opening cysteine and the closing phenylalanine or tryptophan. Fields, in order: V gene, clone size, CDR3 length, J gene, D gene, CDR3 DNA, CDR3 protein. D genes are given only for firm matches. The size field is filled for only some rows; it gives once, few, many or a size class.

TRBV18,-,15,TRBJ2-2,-,TGTGCCAGCTCACCATACGGGGCTCGCACCGGGGAGCTGTTTTTT,CASSPYGARTGELFF
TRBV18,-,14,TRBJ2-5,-,TGTGCCAGCTCACCACCGACAGGAACGCAGACCCAGTACTTC,CASSPPTGTQTQYF
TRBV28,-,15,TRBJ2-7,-,TGTGCCAGCAGCCCCAGGGGGGAATCCTCCTACGAGCAGTACTTC,CASSPRGESSYEQYF
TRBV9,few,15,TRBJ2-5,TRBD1,TGTGCCAGCAGCCGACAGGGGGGACCCCAAGAGACCCAGTACTTC,CASSRQGGPQETQYF
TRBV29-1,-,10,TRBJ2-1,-,TGCAGCGTTGTTACGGGGACGCAGTTCTTC,CSVVTGTQFF
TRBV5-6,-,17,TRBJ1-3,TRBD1,TGTGCCAGCAGCTTGGCCCTCGGGACAGGGGTTGGAAACACCATATATTTT,CASSLALGTGVGNTIYF
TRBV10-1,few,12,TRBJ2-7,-,TGCGCCAGCAGCCTTGGCAACGGGGAGCAGTACTTC,CASSLGNGEQYF
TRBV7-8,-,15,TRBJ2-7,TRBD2,TGTGCCAGCAGCTTACTAGCGGGAGGTCCCTACGAGCAGTACTTC,CASSLLAGGPYEQYF
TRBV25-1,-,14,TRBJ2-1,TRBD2,TGTGCCAGCAGTGATGGACTAGCGGGGAATGAGCAGTTCTTC,CASSDGLAGNEQFF
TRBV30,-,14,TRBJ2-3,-,TGTGCCTGGAGTGTAGACGCCTACACAGATACGCAGTATTTT,CAWSVDAYTDTQYF
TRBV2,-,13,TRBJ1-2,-,TGTGCCAGCAGTTTGAGCGGTGACTATGGCTACACCTTC,CASSLSGDYGYTF